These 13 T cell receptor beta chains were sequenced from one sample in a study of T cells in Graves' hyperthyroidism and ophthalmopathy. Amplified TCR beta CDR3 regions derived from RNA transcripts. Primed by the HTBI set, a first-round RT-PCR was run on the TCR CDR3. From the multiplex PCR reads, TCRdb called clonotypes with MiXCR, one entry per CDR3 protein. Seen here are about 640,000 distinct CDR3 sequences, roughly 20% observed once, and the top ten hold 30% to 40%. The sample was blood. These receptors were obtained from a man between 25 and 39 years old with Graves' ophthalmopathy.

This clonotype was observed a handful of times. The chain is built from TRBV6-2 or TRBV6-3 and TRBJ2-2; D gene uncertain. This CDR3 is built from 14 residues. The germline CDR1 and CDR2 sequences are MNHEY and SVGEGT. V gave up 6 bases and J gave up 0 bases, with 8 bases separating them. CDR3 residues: CASRSVANTGELFF. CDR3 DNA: TGTGCCAGCAGATCGGTTGCGAACACCGGGGAGCTGTTTTTT.

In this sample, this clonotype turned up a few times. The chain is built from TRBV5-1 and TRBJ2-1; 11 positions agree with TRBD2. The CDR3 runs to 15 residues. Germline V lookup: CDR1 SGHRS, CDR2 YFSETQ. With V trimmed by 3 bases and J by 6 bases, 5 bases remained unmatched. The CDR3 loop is CASSSTSGSFNEQFF. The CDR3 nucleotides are TGCGCCAGCAGCTCCACTAGCGGGAGTTTCAATGAGCAGTTCTTC.

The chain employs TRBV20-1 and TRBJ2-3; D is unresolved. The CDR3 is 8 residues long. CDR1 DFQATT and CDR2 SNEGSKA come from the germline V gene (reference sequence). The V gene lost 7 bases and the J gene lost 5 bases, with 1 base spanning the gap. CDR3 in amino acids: CSVDTQYF. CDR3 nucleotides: TGCAGTGTAGATACGCAGTATTTT.

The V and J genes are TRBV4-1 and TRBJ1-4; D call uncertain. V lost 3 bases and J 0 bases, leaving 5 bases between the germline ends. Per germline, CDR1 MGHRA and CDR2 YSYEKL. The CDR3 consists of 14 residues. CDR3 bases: TGCGCCAGCAGCCATACTGCAACTAATGAAAAACTGTTTTTT. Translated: CASSHTATNEKLFF.

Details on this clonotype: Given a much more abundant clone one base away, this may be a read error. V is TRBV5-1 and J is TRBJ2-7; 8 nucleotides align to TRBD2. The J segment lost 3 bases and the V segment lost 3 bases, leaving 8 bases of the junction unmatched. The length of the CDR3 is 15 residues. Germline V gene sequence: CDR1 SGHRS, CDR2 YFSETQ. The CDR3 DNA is TGCGCCAGCAGCTGGGGTGCGGGGGGCAACTACGAGCAGTACTTC. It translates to CASSWGAGGNYEQYF.

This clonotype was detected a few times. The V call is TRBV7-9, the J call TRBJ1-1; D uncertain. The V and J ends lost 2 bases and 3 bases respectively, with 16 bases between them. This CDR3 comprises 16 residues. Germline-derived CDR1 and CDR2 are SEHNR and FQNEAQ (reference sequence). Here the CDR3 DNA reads TGTGCCAGCAGCTTAACCCCGCTACCTTCGGACACTGAAGCTTTCTTT. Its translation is CASSLTPLPSDTEAFF.

CDR3 in amino acids: CASGGGYTEAFF. The CDR3, as DNA: TGTGCCAGTGGGGGGGGGTATACTGAAGCTTTCTTT. The chain uses TRBV6-2 or TRBV6-3 and TRBJ1-1, with D maybe TRBD1 (5 bases). The length of the CDR3 is 12 residues. The germline V gene has CDR1 MNHEY and CDR2 SVGEGT. Trimming removed 9 bases from V and 5 bases from J, with 13 bases in between.

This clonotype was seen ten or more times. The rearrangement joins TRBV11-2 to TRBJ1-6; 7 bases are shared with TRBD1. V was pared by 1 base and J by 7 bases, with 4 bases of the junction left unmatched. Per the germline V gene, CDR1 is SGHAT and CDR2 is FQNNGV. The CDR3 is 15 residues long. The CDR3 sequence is CASSLGGGTNSPLHF. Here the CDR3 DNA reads TGTGCCAGCAGCTTAGGAGGGGGCACGAATTCACCCCTCCACTTT.

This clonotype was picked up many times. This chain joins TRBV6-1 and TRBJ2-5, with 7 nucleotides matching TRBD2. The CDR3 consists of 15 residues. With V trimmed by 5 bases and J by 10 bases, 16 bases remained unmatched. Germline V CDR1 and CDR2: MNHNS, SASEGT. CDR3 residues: CASSFTSGDLWVQYF. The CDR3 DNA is TGTGCCAGCAGTTTTACGAGCGGGGATCTCTGGGTCCAGTACTTC.

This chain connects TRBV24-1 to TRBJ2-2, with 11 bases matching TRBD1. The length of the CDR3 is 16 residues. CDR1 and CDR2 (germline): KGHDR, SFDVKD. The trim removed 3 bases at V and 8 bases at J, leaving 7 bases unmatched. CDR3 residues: CATSDGGTGGTGELFF. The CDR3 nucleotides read TGTGCCACCAGTGATGGTGGGACAGGGGGGACGGGGGAGCTGTTTTTT.

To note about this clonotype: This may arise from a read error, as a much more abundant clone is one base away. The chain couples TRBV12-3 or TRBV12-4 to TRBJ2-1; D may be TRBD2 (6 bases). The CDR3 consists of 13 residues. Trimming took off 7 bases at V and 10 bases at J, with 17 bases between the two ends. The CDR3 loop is CASTFRAAGEQFF. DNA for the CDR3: TGTGCCAGCACCTTCAGAGCCGCGGGGGAGCAGTTCTTC.

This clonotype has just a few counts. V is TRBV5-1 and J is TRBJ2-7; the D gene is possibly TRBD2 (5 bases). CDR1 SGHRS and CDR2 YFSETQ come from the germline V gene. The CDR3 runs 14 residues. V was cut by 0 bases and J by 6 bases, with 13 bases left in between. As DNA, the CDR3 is TGCGCCAGCAGCTTGGAAGCGGTAAAGGGCGAGCAGTACTTC. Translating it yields CASSLEAVKGEQYF.

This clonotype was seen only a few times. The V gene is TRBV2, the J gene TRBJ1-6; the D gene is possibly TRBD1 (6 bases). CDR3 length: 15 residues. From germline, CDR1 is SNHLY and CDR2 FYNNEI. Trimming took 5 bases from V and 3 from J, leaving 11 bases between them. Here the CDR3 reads CASSPGTLYNSPLHF. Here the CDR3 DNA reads TGTGCCAGCAGTCCCGGGACACTCTATAATTCACCCCTCCACTTT. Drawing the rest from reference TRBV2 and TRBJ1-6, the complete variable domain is EPEVTQTPSHQVTQMGQEVILRCVPISNHLYFYWYRQILGQKVEFLVSFYNNEISEKSEIFDDQFSVERPDGSNFTLKIRSTKLEDSAMYFCASSPGTLYNSPLHFGNGTRLTVT.